The TCR beta chain under discussion was sequenced for a study of cytomegalovirus exposure and HLA in healthy donors (dated by TCRdb to the late 2010s). For the wider study: In an earlier analysis of roughly 590 of the donors, under 300 Gb of sequence data and some 120 million unique TCR beta sequences from approximately 180 million T cells were reported. About 330 gigabases of sequencing data and around 80 million unique TCR sequences made up an early release that covered about 640 HLA-typed donors. Of the 300 to 500 genotyped donors, roughly 76% were placed in the genetic ancestry cluster associated with self-reported Caucasian donors. The aim of the study was to test whether cataloging public T cell receptors could identify signatures of past pathogen exposure. The T cell repertoires of 700 or so subjects were profiled by immunosequencing and related to cytomegalovirus serostatus. A separate validation cohort of roughly 120 different subjects was used in addition to the roughly 720-subject first cohort. To predict cytomegalovirus infection status, the study combined high-throughput TCR immunosequencing, statistical association of individual TCRs with disease status, and machine learning. A later analysis re-analyzed previously published TCR beta repertoires from 600 to 850 donors and added high-resolution HLA genotyping to study TCR occurrence patterns. In the later analysis, no new phenotypic data were used to find candidate immune exposures; instead, reliance was placed on TCR beta sequences and their occurrence across donors. To decide whether each TCR beta V gene segment behaved as functional or pseudogenic, an earlier analysis of some 600 of the donors relied on high-throughput TCR beta sequencing. Alongside the repertoire data, information on donor age, sex, ethnicity and CMV serostatus was compiled. A later genetic analysis took genome-wide SNP genotypes for about three fifths of the roughly 670 donors and used that subset as a discovery cohort. All discovery cohort repertoires had been generated using a single sequencing platform. Class I and class II HLA loci were covered by the typing at four-digit resolution. Typing coverage varied by locus: about 620-640 donors for A, B, C, DRB1 and DQB1; approximately 500 for DQA1; around 610 for DPA1; around 450 for DPB1. Five DR-DQ haplotypes were treated as single units for association and clustering because of strong linkage in the cohort. Among 398 genotyped donors of the cohort, an average of approximately 240,000 unique TCR beta nucleotide sequences were sequenced per donor, around a sixth of them non-productive.

Worth noting for this clone: The target of this receptor is not known. No base qualities exist here, and no much larger clone lies one base off it.

Library preparation used the immunoSEQ multiplex PCR assay. A mixture of 60 forward primers for TCR Vbeta segments and 13 reverse primers for TCR Jbeta segments was used in the multiplex PCR. Amplification of the CDR3 region of rearranged TCR beta genes was performed with a multiplex PCR assay on genomic DNA. Amplified TCR beta libraries were sequenced as 87-base-pair reads on the Illumina HiSeq System. As for the original processing: Across the 500 to 750 repertoires, a later analysis counted 78 million or so unique TCR beta chains, roughly 11 million of which were shared by at least two donors. To remove PCR and sequencing errors, raw reads were error-corrected and collapsed into unique sequences using a nearest-neighbor algorithm that merged closely related sequences. To assign V, D and J gene segments, CDR3 sequences were aligned to IMGT reference sequences. For a sequence to be retained, a match of at least six nucleotides was required to both a V gene segment and a J gene segment. Rearrangements were called productive when the CDR3 lacked stop codons and stayed in frame with V and J; all others were non-productive. Following IMGT convention, CDR3 was defined as the stretch from the second conserved V-encoded cysteine to the conserved J-encoded phenylalanine. The earlier analysis of 587 of the donors excluded any sequence lacking an unambiguous match to a single V gene segment. An earlier analysis of several hundred of the donors called V segments functional above 56.7% productive rearrangements and segregating when the between-donor standard deviation exceeded 5%. To diagnose cytomegalovirus status from the catalog of TCR beta chain sequences, a statistical classification framework was built. V and J gene assignment, in a later analysis, came from comparing TCR nucleotide sequences with IMGT/GENE-DB human TR gene sequences. A later analysis assigned CDR3 sequences and most-parsimonious VDJ recombination scenarios with the TCRdist pipeline. In a later analysis, every TCR beta chain was defined by the combination of its CDR3 amino acid sequence and its V-gene family, and reads without a unique V-gene family were dropped. In a later analysis, 550 to 650 highly shared, low-generation-probability nucleotide sequences were removed to address suspected cross-contamination and a sequencing artifact. In a later analysis, a clonal expansion index for each public chain was calculated from normalized within-repertoire ranks of inferred template counts. In a later analysis, generation probabilities were computed with a VDJ recombination model fitted to out-of-frame rearrangements, and the resulting probabilities were checked against IGoR. Hypergeometric tests were used in a later analysis to score TCR-TCR, TCR-HLA and TCR-CMV co-occurrence, with a repertoire-size bias correction applied to the TCR pairs. A later analysis estimated false discovery rates by permuting HLA or CMV assignments 20 times. In a later analysis, co-occurring TCRs were grouped using DBSCAN, and TCRdist sequence similarity was added for clustering within HLA-allele-positive subsets. Repertoires with fewer than 30,000 or more than 120,000 public chains were left out of co-occurrence clustering, as were about five repertoires with anomalous nucleotide sharing. The clones in this table, taken by TCRdb from immuneACCESS, are in-frame only. Not every clone is retained; where verified, under half of the shortfall comes from an unresolved V gene, and the cause of the rest is unknown. Clone size and the V and J calls come from that table; the DNA yielded D and trimming. The sample table records about 230,000 clones; about 85% of these occur just once. The ten largest clones capture 1.3% of the sample.

CDR1 SGHTA and CDR2 FQGNSA were looked up in the germline V gene. Trimming leaves V shorter by 5 bases and J shorter by 6 bases, with the junction holding 9 bases beyond the gene matches. Including cysteine and phenylalanine, the CDR3 has 15 amino acids. The read is trimmed to its CDR3 DNA, 45 bases read in frame from base 1. The study at large found these results: Only TCR beta chains were sequenced in this cohort, and the absence of alpha or paired-chain data limited detectable features. According to a later analysis, TCR association rates differed among HLA loci, with DRB1 alleles showing the most associated TCRs and HLA-C alleles showing the fewest. A later analysis associated approximately 17,000 TCR beta sequences with specific HLA alleles at a false discovery rate of 0.05. CMV serostatus was the only immune exposure information available for the cohort. The classifier was reported to diagnose cytomegalovirus status with high specificity and sensitivity in both the original and validation cohorts. Roughly uniform sequencing depth across donors was assumed in presence/absence analyses, although this assumption may not hold. Strong co-occurrence of HLA alleles, especially DR and DQ, made assigning TCR associations to individual alleles difficult. The authors suggested that the approach could potentially be extended to other disease states and immunological phenotypes. Approximately 16 rarely observed V segments, including chromosome 9 orphons, were excluded from the earlier analysis of just under 600 of the donors because counts were too low. In an earlier analysis of over 550 of the donors, most TCR beta V segments were observed in productive rearrangements about 87% or about 30% of the time, broadly matching IMGT annotations. According to a later genetic analysis, donors in an Asian-associated ancestry cluster had fewer N-insertions in productive TCRs than the approximately 630-donor mean. A later analysis found that HLA-associated TCR beta chains were more clonally expanded and had lower generation probabilities than equally common non-associated chains. In vitro tests confirmed that a few of the cytomegalovirus-associated TCR beta chains recognize cytomegalovirus antigens. Because HLA typing was missing for some donors at each locus, association tests included only the typed subset. Across donors, most TCR sequences were observed very rarely, whereas some public TCRs were present in many individuals. According to a later analysis, most CMV-associated TCR beta chains appeared to be HLA-restricted, and the HLA associations seemed to be driven largely by CMV exposure. The sequencing pipeline was judged likely to have produced a cluster of highly shared sequence variants as a technical artifact. Several of the top co-occurrence clusters appeared to be linked to parvovirus B19, influenza, CMV and Epstein-Barr virus, according to a later analysis. Correlated functional status among segregating V segments might be attributable to linkage disequilibrium, but an unknown experimental factor could not be ruled out. An association between a missense DCLRE1C variant and V-gene and J-gene trimming of TCR beta chains was found in a later genetic analysis and replicated in an independent cohort. A further reported finding was that TCR beta sequences accurately predicted the HLA-A and HLA-B alleles for most subjects in the first cohort. Because the 87-base-pair reads could not distinguish some IMGT-functional V segments, including TRBV6-2 and TRBV6-3, those segments were excluded. A total of 150 or so TCR beta chains were listed by the study as associated with cytomegalovirus.

In total, approximately 700 healthy bone marrow donors made up the cohort. Cohort members were all nominally healthy when sampled, although unrecorded immune exposures were likely present. Of the 690 or so cohort members, 250 to 300 had a positive CMV serostatus and about 350 had a negative one, while no CMV serostatus was recorded for the donor. Every donor gave a peripheral blood sample, and the peripheral blood mononuclear cells from that sample were used for TCR beta sequencing. Genomic DNA extraction from the blood cell samples was performed with the Qiagen DNeasy Blood Extraction Kit. The sample was PBMCs. The sequence was collected from a human donor in good health. This sequence uses TRBV7-2 and TRBJ2-3; TRBD2 aligns with 9 central bases. The DNA sequence is given as TGTGCCAGCAGCCACGGGGGGCTAGCGGGGGATACGCAGTATTTT. Its amino acids are CASSHGGLAGDTQYF.